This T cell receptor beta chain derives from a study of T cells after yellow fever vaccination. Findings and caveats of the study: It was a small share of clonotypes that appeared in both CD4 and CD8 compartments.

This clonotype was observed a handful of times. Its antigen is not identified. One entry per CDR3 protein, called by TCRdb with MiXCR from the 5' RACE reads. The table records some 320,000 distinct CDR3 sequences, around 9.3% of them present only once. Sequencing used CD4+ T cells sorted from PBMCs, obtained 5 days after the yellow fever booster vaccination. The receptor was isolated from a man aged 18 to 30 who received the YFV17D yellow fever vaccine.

DNA of the CDR3: TGTGCCAGCAGTGAAGTGTTTAGGACCGGGGAGCTGTTTTTT. Encoded protein: CASSEVFRTGELFF. This chain connects TRBV6-1 to TRBJ2-2; D is unclear. V dropped 1 base and J dropped 5 bases, with 8 bases sitting between them. Germline values: CDR1 MNHNS, CDR2 SASEGT. The CDR3 spans 14 residues.